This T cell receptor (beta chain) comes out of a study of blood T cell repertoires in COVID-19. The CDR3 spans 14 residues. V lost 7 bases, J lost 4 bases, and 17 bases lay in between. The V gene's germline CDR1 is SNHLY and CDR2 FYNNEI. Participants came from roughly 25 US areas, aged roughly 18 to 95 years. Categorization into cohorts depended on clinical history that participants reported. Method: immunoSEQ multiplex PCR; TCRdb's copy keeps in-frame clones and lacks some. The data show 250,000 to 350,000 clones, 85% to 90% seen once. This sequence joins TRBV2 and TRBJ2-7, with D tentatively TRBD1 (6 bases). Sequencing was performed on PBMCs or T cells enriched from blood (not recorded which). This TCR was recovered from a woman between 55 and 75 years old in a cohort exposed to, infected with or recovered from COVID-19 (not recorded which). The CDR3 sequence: CASKDGTLRYEQYF. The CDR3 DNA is TGTGCCAGCAAAGACGGGACACTAAGGTACGAGCAGTACTTC. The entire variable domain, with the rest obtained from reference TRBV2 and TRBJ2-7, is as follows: EPEVTQTPSHQVTQMGQEVILRCVPISNHLYFYWYRQILGQKVEFLVSFYNNEISEKSEIFDDQFSVERPDGSNFTLKIRSTKLEDSAMYFCASKDGTLRYEQYFGPGTRLTVT.